The T cell receptor (beta chain) described here comes from a study of cytomegalovirus exposure and HLA in healthy donors. The wider study: The same platform used for the roughly 650 first-cohort repertoires was also used for the 100 to 150 validation repertoires, as a later analysis reported.

Sequenced by immunoSEQ multiplex PCR; TCRdb stores in-frame clones only, minus some. The data hold some 150,000 clones, with around 88% observed a single time. The donors were in the approximately 110-subject validation cohort; that cohort was separate from the approximately 700-subject first cohort. The clonotype was recovered from a woman between 18 and 30 years old in good health and CMV-seropositive. The sample consisted of PBMCs.

CDR3 protein: CASSLEVGAHMYEKLFF. The CDR3 DNA sequence: TGTGCCAGCAGCTTAGAGGTGGGGGCCCATATGTATGAAAAACTGTTTTTT. V gene TRBV7-8 combines with J gene TRBJ1-4, with a weak D call TRBD1 (6 bases). CDR1 and CDR2 (germline): SGHVS, FQNEAQ. Trimming took off 1 base at V and 6 bases at J, with 18 bases between the two ends. This CDR3 spans 17 amino acids.